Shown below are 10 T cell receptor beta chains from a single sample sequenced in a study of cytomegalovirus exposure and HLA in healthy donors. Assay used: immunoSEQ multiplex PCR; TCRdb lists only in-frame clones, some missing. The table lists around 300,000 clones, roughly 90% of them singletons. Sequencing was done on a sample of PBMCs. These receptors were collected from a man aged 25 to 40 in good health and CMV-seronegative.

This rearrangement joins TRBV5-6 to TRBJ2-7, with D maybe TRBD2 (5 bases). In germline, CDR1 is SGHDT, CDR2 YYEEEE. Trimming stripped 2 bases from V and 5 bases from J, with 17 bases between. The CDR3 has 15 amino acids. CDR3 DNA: TGTGCCAGCAGCTTCATTAGGATCGCGGGCCACGAGCAGTACTTC. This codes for CASSFIRIAGHEQYF.

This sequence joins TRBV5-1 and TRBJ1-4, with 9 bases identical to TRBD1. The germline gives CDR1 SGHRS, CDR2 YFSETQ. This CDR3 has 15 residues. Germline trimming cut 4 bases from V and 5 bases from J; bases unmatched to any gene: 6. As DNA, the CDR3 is TGCGCCAGCAGCCGAAGGACAGGGGAGAATGAAAAACTGTTTTTT. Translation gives CASSRRTGENEKLFF.

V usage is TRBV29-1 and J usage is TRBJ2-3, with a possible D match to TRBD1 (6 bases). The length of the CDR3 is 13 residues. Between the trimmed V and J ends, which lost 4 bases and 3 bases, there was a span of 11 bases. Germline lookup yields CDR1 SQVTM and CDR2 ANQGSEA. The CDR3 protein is CSVGTGMTDTQYF. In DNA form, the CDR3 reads TGCAGCGTTGGCACAGGGATGACAGATACGCAGTATTTT.

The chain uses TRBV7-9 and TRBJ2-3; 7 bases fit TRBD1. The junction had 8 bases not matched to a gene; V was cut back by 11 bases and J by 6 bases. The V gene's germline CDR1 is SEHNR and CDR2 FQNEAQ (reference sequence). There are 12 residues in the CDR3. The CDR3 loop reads CAHGQGVDTQYF. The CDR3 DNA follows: TGTGCCCACGGGCAGGGGGTGGATACGCAGTATTTT. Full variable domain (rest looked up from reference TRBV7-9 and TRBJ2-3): DTGVSQNPRHKITKRGQNVTFRCDPISEHNRLYWYRQTLGQGPEFLTYFQNEAQLEKSRLLSDRFSAERPKGSFSTLEIQRTEQGDSAMYLCAHGQGVDTQYFGPGTRLTVL.

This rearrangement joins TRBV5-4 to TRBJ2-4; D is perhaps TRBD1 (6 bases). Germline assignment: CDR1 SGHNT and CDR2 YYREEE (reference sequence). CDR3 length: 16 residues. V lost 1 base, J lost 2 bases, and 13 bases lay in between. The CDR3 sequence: CASSLRRGDPKNIQYF. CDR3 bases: TGTGCCAGCAGCTTGCGCAGGGGCGATCCCAAAAACATTCAGTACTTC. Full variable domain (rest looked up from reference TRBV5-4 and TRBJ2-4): ETGVTQSPTHLIKTRGQQVTLRCSSQSGHNTVSWYQQALGQGPQFIFQYYREEENGRGNFPPRFSGLQFPNYSSELNVNALELDDSALYLCASSLRRGDPKNIQYFGAGTRLSVL.

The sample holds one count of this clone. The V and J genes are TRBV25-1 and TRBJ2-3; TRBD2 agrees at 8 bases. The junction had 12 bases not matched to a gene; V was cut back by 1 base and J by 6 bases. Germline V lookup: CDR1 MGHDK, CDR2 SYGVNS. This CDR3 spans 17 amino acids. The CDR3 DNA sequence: TGTGCCAGCAGTGAATCCCCGGGCGGGGGGTCTTCGGATACGCAGTATTTT. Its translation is CASSESPGGGSSDTQYF.

The CDR3 sequence: CASSSDIGVAGKYF. The CDR3 DNA is TGTGCCAGCAGCTCCGACATCGGGGTAGCGGGGAAGTACTTC. The chain recombines TRBV9 with TRBJ2-7; TRBD2 matches at 8 bases. The CDR3 sequence is 14 residues long. The V and J ends lost 4 bases and 11 bases, in that order; junction bases with no gene match: 14. The V gene's germline CDR1 is SGDLS and CDR2 YYNGEE.

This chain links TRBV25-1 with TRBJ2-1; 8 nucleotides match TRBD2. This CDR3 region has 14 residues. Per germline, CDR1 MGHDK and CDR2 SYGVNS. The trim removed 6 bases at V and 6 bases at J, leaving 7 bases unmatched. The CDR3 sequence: CASRGRGAINEQFF. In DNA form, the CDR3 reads TGTGCCAGCAGAGGGCGGGGGGCCATCAATGAGCAGTTCTTC.

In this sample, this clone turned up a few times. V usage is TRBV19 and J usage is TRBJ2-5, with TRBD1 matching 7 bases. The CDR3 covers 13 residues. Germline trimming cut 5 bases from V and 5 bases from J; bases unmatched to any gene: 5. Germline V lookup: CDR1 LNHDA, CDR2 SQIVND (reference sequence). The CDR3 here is CASSHDRAETQYF. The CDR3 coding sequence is TGTGCCAGTAGTCACGACAGGGCGGAGACCCAGTACTTC. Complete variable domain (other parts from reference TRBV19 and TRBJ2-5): DGGITQSPKYLFRKEGQNVTLSCEQNLNHDAMYWYRQDPGQGLRLIYYSQIVNDFQKGDIAEGYSVSREKKESFPLTVTSAQKNPTAFYLCASSHDRAETQYFGPGTRLLVL.

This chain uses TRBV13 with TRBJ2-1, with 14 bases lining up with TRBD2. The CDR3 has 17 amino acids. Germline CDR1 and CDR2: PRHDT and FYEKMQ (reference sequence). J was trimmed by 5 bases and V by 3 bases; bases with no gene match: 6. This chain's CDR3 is CASSFLRLAGGNNEQFF. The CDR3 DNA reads TGTGCCAGCAGCTTTCTACGACTAGCGGGGGGGAACAATGAGCAGTTCTTC.